The 8 T cell receptor beta chains in this list originate from one sample, sequenced in a study of shared clonotypes between healthy human individuals. Positive CCR7 selection of CD45RO-negative cells yielded the naive CD8 cells, and terminally differentiated effector memory CD45RA+ cells were excluded. Here immunoSEQ multiplex PCR was the method, and the copy in TCRdb shows in-frame clones only, minus some. The top ten hold 1.5% to 2% of the sample, which has roughly 2,000,000 clones, 93% seen once. Sequenced input: naive CD8+ T cells from PBMCs. The receptors originated from a man aged 18 to 29 in good health. Some clones in this sample may be carry-over from other donors' samples.

The table lists this clone with a few counts. This chain links TRBV28 with TRBJ2-5; maybe TRBD2 (6 bases). CDR1 MDHEN and CDR2 SYDVKM come from the germline V gene. CDR3 size: 14 residues. V gave up 2 bases and J gave up 1 base, with 8 bases separating them. As DNA, the CDR3 is TGTGCCAGCAGTTTAGCGGGGATCCAAGAGACCCAGTACTTC. This encodes CASSLAGIQETQYF.

The chain has TRBV28 and TRBJ2-1; TRBD1 matches 7 bases. The CDR3 spans 13 residues. Per germline, CDR1 MDHEN and CDR2 SYDVKM. With 3 bases clipped from V and 7 bases from J, the junction kept 3 bases outside the gene matches. CDR3: CASSFRGWNEQFF. The CDR3 region has the DNA TGTGCCAGCAGTTTCAGGGGGTGGAATGAGCAGTTCTTC.

The J gene is TRBJ1-2, the V gene TRBV6-6; 7 nucleotides align to TRBD1. The trim removed 6 bases at V and 6 bases at J, leaving 7 bases unmatched. Germline V gives CDR1 MNHNY, CDR2 SVGAGI (reference sequence). The CDR3 is made up of 13 amino acids. In DNA, the CDR3 is TGTGCCAGCAGGCTACACAGGGGAGATGGCTACACCTTC. Residues: CASRLHRGDGYTF.

CDR3 amino acids: CASSTENTEAFF. CDR3 in DNA: TGTGCCAGCAGCACGGAGAACACTGAAGCTTTCTTT. The V gene is TRBV7-6, the J gene TRBJ1-1; D remains unclear. Germline lookup yields CDR1 SGHVS and CDR2 FNYEAQ. The CDR3 extends over 12 amino acids. V lost 5 bases and J 1 base, leaving 5 bases between the germline ends.

The V gene is TRBV11-2, the J gene TRBJ2-1; the match to TRBD2 covers 14 bases. This CDR3 spans 17 amino acids. Per germline, CDR1 SGHAT and CDR2 FQNNGV. The trim removed 5 bases at V and 2 bases at J, leaving 5 bases unmatched. CDR3 coding DNA: TGTGCCAGCAGCCCCGGGACTAGCGGGAGACCCTACAATGAGCAGTTCTTC. Translating it yields CASSPGTSGRPYNEQFF.

The chain is built from TRBV28 and TRBJ2-2, with TRBD2 matching over 8 bases. The J segment lost 1 base and the V segment lost 5 bases, leaving 3 bases of the junction unmatched. There are 15 residues in the CDR3. Germline CDR1 reads MDHEN; CDR2 reads SYDVKM. CDR3 sequence: CASSTTSENTGELFF. For the CDR3, the DNA is TGTGCCAGCAGTACGACTAGCGAGAACACCGGGGAGCTGTTTTTT.

Concerning this clone: The sample contains more than one DNA sequence encoding this CDR3. The chain joins TRBV28 to TRBJ2-7; D gene unclear. Germline loops: CDR1 MDHEN, CDR2 SYDVKM. Trimming stripped 2 bases from V and 1 base from J, with 6 bases between. The CDR3 is 13 residues long. DNA for the CDR3: TGTGCCAGCAGTTTAGGACCATCCTACGAGCAGTACTTC. Protein: CASSLGPSYEQYF.

The V and J genes are TRBV16 and TRBJ1-1, with D possibly being TRBD1 (6 bases). CDR1 KGHSY and CDR2 FQNENV come from the germline V gene. The CDR3 length is 12 residues. V lost 4 bases and J 8 bases, leaving 11 bases between the germline ends. In DNA form, the CDR3 reads TGTGCCAGCAGCCGGGGGGCGGAAGAAGCTTTCTTT. Translated: CASSRGAEEAFF. The full variable domain, completed using reference TRBV16 and TRBJ1-1, is GEEVAQTPKHLVRGEGQKAKLYCAPIKGHSYVFWYQQVLKNEFKFLISFQNENVFDETGMPKERFSAKCLPNSPCSLEIQATKLEDSAVYFCASSRGAEEAFFGQGTRLTVV.